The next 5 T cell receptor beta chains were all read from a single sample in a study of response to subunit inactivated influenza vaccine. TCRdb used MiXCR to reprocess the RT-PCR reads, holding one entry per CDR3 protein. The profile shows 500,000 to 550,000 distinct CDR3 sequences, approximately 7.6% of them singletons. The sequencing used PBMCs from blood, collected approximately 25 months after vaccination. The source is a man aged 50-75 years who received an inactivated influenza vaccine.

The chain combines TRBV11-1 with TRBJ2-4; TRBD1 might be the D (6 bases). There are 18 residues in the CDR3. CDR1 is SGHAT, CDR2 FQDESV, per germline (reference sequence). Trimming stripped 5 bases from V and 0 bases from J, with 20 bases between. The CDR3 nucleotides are TGTGCCAGCAGCCCCCGCCCAGGGGCCAATGGAGCCAAAAACATTCAGTACTTC. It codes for CASSPRPGANGAKNIQYF.

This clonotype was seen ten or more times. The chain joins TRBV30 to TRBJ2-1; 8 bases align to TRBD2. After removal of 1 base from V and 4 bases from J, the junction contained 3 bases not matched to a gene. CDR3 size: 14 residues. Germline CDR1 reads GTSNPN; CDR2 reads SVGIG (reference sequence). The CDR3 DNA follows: TGTGCCTGGAGTGACGGGAGGGTTTACAATGAGCAGTTCTTC. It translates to CAWSDGRVYNEQFF.

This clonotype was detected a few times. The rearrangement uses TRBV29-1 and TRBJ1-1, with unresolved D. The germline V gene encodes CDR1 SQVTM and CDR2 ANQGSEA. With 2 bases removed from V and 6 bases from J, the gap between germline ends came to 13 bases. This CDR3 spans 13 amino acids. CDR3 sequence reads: CSVERRLTPEAFF. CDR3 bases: TGCAGCGTTGAACGCCGACTTACCCCTGAAGCTTTCTTT.

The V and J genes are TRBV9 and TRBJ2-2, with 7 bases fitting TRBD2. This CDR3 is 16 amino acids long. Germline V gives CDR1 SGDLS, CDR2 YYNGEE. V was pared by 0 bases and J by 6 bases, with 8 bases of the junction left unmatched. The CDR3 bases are TGTGCCAGCAGCGTAGCTGCGGGAGTTGCATCCGGGGAGCTGTTTTTT. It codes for CASSVAAGVASGELFF.

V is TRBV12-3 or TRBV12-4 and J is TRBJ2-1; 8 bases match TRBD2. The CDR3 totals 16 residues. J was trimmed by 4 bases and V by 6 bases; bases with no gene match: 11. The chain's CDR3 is CASSSYTSGAYNEQFF. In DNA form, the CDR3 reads TGTGCCAGCAGCTCTTATACTAGCGGCGCTTACAATGAGCAGTTCTTC.